The 7 T cell receptor beta chains listed next were all sequenced from one sample in a study of cytomegalovirus exposure and HLA in healthy donors (dated by TCRdb to 2015 to 2018). Libraries were prepared through the immunoSEQ multiplex PCR assay. The multiplex PCR relied on a mix of 60 forward primers for TCR Vbeta segments and 13 reverse primers for TCR Jbeta segments. TCRdb re-hosts the immuneACCESS table, in-frame sequences only. Its copies lack some clones; in the studies checked, an unresolved V gene accounts for under half of them, and the cause for the rest is not known. The sample yields approximately 260,000 clones; 84% were counted once. The leading ten clones occupy about 2% of the sample. The sequencing sample was made of PBMCs. The receptors stem from a woman aged 40-49 years in good health and CMV-seropositive.

The chain uses TRBV9 and TRBJ2-3; 11 nucleotides align to TRBD2. The CDR3 spans 17 residues. CDR1 is SGDLS and CDR2 is YYNGEE in the germline V gene. J gave up 2 bases and V 3 bases, and 8 bases lay outside the gene matches. DNA for the CDR3: TGTGCCAGCAGCGCGGGCCCGACTAGCGGGACCACAGATACGCAGTATTTT. As protein: CASSAGPTSGTTDTQYF.

The chain carries TRBV7-2 and TRBJ1-2; D is possibly TRBD1 (5 bases). The CDR3 runs to 13 residues. V lost 5 bases and J 5 bases, leaving 12 bases between the germline ends. Per the germline V gene, CDR1 is SGHTA and CDR2 is FQGNSA. CDR3: CASSLQGYYGYTF. CDR3 nucleotide sequence: TGTGCCAGCAGCCTTCAGGGTTATTATGGCTACACCTTC.

J is TRBJ1-2 and V is TRBV9; D is possibly TRBD1 (5 bases). Germline V gene data show CDR1 as SGDLS and CDR2 as YYNGEE. Trimming left V 2 bases short and J 0 bases short, with 11 bases between. The CDR3 runs 15 residues. In DNA form, the CDR3 reads TGTGCCAGCAGCGTCACGGGGGGGGCTAACTATGGCTACACCTTC. Translating gives CASSVTGGANYGYTF.

This chain connects TRBV6-4 to TRBJ2-1; 7 bases agree with TRBD2. CDR1 is MRHNA and CDR2 is SNTAGT in the germline V gene. Trimming at V came to 3 bases and at J to 5 bases, leaving 7 bases not matched to a gene. This CDR3 spans 15 amino acids. CDR3: CASSDGGRGHNEQFF. The CDR3 DNA follows: TGTGCCAGCAGTGATGGCGGGAGAGGACACAATGAGCAGTTCTTC.

The V gene is TRBV27, the J gene TRBJ2-1; 9 bases are shared with TRBD2. This CDR3 region has 16 residues. V lost 5 bases and J lost 8; bases outside the gene matches: 13. Germline loops: CDR1 MNHEY, CDR2 SMNVEV (reference sequence). The CDR3 sequence: CASSPPRAGGVDEQFF. The CDR3, as DNA: TGTGCCAGCAGTCCCCCCCGGGCGGGAGGGGTAGATGAGCAGTTCTTC.

The chain uses TRBV27 and TRBJ1-4; no clear D. Trimming shortened V by 3 bases and J by 0 bases, and 11 bases separated the two germline ends. This CDR3 region has 16 residues. Germline values: CDR1 MNHEY, CDR2 SMNVEV (reference sequence). The DNA of the CDR3 is TGTGCCAGCAGTTTCTACAGAAGACCAACTAATGAAAAACTGTTTTTT. It specifies CASSFYRRPTNEKLFF.

This clone was recorded a few times. The chain links TRBV16 to TRBJ2-1; D uncertain. The CDR3 has 13 residues. V dropped 0 bases and J dropped 10 bases, with 10 bases sitting between them. Germline values: CDR1 KGHSY, CDR2 FQNENV. The CDR3 DNA is TGTGCCAGCAGCCAATCGGCGGCAAAGGAGCAGTTCTTC. It specifies CASSQSAAKEQFF.